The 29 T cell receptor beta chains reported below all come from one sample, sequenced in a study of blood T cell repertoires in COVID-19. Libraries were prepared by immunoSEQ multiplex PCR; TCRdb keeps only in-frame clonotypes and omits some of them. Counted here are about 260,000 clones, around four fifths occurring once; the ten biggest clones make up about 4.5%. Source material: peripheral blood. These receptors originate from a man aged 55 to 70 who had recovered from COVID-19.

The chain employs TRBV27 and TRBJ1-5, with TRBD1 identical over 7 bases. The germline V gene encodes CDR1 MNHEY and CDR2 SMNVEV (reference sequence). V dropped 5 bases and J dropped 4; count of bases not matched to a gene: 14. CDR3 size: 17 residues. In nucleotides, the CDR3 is TGTGCCAGCAGTCCCACGAGGGGGCAGGGGATAAATCAGCCCCAGCATTTT. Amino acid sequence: CASSPTRGQGINQPQHF.

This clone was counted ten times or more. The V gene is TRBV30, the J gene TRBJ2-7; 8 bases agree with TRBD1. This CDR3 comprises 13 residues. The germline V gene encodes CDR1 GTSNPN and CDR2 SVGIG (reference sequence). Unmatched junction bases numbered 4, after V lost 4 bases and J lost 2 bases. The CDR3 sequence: CAWKRDRPYEQYF. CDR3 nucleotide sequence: TGTGCCTGGAAAAGGGACAGGCCCTACGAGCAGTACTTC.

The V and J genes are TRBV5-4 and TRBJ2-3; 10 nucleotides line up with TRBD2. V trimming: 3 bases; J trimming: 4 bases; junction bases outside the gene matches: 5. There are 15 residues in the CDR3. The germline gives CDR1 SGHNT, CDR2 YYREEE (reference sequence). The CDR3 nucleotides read TGTGCCAGCAGCTCTAGCGGGGGAGGAGCAGATACGCAGTATTTT. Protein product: CASSSSGGGADTQYF.

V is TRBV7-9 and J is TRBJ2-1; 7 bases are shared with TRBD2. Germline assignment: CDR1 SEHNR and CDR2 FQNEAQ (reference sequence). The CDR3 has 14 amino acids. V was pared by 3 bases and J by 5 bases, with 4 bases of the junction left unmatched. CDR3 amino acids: CASSLASGDNEQFF. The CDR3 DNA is TGTGCCAGCAGCTTGGCTAGCGGAGACAATGAGCAGTTCTTC. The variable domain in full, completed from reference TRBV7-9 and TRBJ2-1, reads DTGVSQNPRHKITKRGQNVTFRCDPISEHNRLYWYRQTLGQGPEFLTYFQNEAQLEKSRLLSDRFSAERPKGSFSTLEIQRTEQGDSAMYLCASSLASGDNEQFFGPGTRLTVL.

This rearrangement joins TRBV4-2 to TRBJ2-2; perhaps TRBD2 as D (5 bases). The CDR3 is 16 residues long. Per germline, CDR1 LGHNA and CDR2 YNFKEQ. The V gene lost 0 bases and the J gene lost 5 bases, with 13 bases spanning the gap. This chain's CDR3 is CASSQDGLGGTGELFF. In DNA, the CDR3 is TGTGCCAGCAGCCAAGATGGACTCGGTGGGACCGGGGAGCTGTTTTTT.

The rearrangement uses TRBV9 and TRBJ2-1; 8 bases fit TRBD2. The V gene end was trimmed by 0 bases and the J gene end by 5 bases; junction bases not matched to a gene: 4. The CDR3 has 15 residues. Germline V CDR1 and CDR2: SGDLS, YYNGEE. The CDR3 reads CASSVAPAGDNEQFF. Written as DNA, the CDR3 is TGTGCCAGCAGCGTAGCCCCAGCGGGGGACAATGAGCAGTTCTTC.

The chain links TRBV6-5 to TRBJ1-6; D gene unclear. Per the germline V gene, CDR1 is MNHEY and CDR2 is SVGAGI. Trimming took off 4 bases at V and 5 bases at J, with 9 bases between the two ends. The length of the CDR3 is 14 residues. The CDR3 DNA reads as TGTGCCAGCAGTTTTTCTCAGAATAATTCACCCCTCCACTTT. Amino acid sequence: CASSFSQNNSPLHF.

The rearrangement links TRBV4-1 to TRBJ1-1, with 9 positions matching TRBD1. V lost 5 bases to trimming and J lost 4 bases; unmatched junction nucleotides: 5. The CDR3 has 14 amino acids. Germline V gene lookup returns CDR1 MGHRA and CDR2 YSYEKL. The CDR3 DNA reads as TGCGCCAGCAGCGGACAGGGGTCTTCCACTGAAGCTTTCTTT. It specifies CASSGQGSSTEAFF.

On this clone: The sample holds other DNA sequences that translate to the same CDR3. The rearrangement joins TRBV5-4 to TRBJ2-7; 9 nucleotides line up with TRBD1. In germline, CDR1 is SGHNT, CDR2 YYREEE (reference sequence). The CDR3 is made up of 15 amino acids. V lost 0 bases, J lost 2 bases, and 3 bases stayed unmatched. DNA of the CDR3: TGTGCCAGCAGCTTGGCTGGGACAGGGACCTACGAGCAGTACTTC. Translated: CASSLAGTGTYEQYF.

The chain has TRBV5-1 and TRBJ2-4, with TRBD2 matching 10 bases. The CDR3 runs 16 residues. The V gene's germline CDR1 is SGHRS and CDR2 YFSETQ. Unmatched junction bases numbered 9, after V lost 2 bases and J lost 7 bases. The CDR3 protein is CASSLGLAALGNIQYF. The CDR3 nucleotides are TGCGCCAGCAGCTTAGGACTAGCGGCCTTAGGGAACATTCAGTACTTC.

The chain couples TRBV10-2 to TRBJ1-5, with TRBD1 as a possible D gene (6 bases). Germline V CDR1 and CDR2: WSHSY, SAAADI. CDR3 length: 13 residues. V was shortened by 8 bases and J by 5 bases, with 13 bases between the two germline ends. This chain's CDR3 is CASPRGLYQPQHF. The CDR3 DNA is TGCGCCAGCCCGCGGGGGCTCTATCAGCCCCAGCATTTT.

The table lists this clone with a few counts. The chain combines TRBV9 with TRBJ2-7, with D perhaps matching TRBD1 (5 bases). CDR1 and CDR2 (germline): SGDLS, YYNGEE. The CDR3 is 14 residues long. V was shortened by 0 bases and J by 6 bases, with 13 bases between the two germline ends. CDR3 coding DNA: TGTGCCAGCAGCGTAGGGGCAGGGTTAGGCGAGCAGTACTTC. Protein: CASSVGAGLGEQYF.

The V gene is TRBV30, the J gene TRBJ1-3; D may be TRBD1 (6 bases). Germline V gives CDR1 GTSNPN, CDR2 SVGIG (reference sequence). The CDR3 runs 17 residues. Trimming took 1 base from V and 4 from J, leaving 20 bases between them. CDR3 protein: CAWSEPRGLRFGNTIYF. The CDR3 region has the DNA TGTGCCTGGAGTGAACCGCGGGGGCTACGTTTCGGAAACACCATATATTTT.

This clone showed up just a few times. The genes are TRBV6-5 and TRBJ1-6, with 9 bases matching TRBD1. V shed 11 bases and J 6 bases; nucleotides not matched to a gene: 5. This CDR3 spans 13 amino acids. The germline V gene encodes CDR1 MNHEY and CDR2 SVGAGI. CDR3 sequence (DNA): TGTGCCGGGGGACAGGGCTCTAATTCACCCCTCCACTTT. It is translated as CAGGQGSNSPLHF.

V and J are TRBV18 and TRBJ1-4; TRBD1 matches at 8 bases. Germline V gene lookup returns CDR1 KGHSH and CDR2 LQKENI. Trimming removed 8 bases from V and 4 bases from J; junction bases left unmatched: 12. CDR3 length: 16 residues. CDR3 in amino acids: CASARGQGAINEKLFF. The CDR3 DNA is TGTGCCAGCGCCCGGGGCCAGGGGGCGATTAATGAAAAACTGTTTTTT.

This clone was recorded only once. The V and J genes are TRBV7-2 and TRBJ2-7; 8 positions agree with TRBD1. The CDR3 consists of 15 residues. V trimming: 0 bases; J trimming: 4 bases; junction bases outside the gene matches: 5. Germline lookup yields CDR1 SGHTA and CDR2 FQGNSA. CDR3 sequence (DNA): TGTGCCAGCAGCTTAGCCGGGACAGGACAATACGAGCAGTACTTC. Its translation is CASSLAGTGQYEQYF.

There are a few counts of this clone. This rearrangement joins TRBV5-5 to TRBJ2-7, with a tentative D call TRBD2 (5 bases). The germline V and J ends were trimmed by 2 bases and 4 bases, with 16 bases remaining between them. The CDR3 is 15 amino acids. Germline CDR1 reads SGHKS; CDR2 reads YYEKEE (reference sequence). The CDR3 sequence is CASSFQAVGVYEQYF. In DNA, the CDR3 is TGTGCCAGCAGCTTCCAAGCCGTCGGGGTTTACGAGCAGTACTTC. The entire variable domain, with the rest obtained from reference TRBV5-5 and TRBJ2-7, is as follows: DAGVTQSPTHLIKTRGQQVTLRCSPISGHKSVSWYQQVLGQGPQFIFQYYEKEERGRGNFPDRFSARQFPNYSSELNVNALLLGDSALYLCASSFQAVGVYEQYFGPGTRLTVT.

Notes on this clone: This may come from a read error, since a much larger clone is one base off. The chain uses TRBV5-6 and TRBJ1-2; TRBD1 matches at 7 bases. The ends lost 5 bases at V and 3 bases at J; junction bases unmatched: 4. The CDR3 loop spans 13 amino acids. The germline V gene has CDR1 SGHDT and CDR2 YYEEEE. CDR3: CASSSQGYYGYTF. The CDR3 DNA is TGTGCCAGCAGTTCACAGGGGTACTATGGCTACACCTTC.

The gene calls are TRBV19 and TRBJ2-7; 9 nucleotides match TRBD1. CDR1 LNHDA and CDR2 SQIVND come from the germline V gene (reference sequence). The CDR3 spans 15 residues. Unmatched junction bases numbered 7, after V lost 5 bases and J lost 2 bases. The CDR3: CASSLTGDRAYEQYF. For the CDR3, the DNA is TGTGCCAGTAGTCTGACGGGGGACAGGGCCTACGAGCAGTACTTC.

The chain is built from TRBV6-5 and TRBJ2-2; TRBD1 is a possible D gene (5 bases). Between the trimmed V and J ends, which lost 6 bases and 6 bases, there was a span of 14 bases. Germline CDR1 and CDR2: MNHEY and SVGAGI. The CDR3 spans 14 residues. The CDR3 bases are TGTGCCAGCAGGCGATATGACAGTCCCGGGGAGCTGTTTTTT. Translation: CASRRYDSPGELFF.

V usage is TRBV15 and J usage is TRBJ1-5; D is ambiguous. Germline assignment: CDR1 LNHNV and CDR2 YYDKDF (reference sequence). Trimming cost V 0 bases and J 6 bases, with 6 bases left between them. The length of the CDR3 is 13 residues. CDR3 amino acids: CATSRETGQPQHF. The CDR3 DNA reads TGTGCCACCAGCAGAGAGACGGGTCAGCCCCAGCATTTT.

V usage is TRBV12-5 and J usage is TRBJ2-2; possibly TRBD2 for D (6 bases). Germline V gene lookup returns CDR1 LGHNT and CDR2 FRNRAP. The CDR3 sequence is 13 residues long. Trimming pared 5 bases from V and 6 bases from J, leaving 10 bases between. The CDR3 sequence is CASGEGRSGELFF. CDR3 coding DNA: TGTGCTAGTGGTGAAGGGAGGTCCGGGGAGCTGTTTTTT.

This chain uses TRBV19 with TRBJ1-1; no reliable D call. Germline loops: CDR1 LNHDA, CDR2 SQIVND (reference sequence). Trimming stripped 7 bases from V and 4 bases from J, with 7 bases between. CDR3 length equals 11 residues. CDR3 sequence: CASTLRTEAFF. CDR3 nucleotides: TGTGCCAGTACCCTGCGCACTGAAGCTTTCTTT.

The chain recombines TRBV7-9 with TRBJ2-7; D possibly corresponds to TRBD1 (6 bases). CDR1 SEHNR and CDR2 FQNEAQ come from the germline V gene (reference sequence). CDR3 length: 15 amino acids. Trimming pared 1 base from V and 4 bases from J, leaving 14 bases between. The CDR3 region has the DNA TGTGCCAGCAGCTTAGGTTCGACAGGAGAGTACGAGCAGTACTTC. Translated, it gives CASSLGSTGEYEQYF.

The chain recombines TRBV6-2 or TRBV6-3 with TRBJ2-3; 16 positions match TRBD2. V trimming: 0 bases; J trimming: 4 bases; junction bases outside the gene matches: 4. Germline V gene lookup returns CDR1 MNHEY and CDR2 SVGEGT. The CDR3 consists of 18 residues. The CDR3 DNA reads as TGTGCCAGCAGTTACTCGGGGACTAGCGGGAGGGCAGCAGATACGCAGTATTTT. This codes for CASSYSGTSGRAADTQYF.

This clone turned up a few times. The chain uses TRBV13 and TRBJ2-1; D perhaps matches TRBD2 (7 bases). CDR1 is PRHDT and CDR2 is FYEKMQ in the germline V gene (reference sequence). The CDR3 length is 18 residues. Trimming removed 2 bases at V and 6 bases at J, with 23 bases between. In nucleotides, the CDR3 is TGTGCCAGCAGCTTACAACTCCTATCCGGGGGGCCCCGCAATGAGCAGTTCTTC. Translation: CASSLQLLSGGPRNEQFF.

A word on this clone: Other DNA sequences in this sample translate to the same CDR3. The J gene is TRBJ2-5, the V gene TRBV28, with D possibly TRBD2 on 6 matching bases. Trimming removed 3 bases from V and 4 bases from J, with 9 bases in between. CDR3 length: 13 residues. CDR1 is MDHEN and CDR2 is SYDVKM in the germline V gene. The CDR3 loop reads CASSLSGSETQYF. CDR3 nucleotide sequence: TGTGCCAGCAGTTTGAGCGGGTCAGAGACCCAGTACTTC.

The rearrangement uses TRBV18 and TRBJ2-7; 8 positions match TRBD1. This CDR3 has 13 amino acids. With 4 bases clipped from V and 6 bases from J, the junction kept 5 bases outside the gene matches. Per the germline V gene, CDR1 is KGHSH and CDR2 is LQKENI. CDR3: CASSQDRVGEQYF. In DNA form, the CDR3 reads TGTGCCAGCTCACAGGACAGGGTTGGCGAGCAGTACTTC.

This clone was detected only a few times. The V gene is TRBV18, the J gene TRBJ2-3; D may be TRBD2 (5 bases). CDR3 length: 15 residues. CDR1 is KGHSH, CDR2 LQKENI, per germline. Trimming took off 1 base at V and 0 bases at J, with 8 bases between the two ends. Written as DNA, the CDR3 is TGTGCCAGCTCACCACTCGGCGGGAGCACAGATACGCAGTATTTT. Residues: CASSPLGGSTDTQYF. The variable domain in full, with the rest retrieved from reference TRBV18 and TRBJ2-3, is NAGVMQNPRHLVRRRGQEARLRCSPMKGHSHVYWYRQLPEEGLKFMVYLQKENIIDESGMPKERFSAEFPKEGPSILRIQQVVRGDSAAYFCASSPLGGSTDTQYFGPGTRLTVL.